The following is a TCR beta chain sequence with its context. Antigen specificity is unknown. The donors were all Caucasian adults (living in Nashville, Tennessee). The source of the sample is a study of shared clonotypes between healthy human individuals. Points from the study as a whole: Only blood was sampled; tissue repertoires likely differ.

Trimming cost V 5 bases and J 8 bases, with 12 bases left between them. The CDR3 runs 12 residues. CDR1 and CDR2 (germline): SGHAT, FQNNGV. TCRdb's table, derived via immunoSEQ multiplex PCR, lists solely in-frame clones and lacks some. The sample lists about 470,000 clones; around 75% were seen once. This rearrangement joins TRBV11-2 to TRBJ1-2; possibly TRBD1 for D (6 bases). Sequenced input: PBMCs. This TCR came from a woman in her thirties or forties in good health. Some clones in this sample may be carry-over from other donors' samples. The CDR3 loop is CASSATGMGYTF. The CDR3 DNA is TGTGCCAGCAGCGCCACAGGGATGGGCTACACCTTC.